This is a list of T cell receptor beta chains from one sample in a study of CD4 T cells in relation to SARS-CoV-2 and coronaviruses. TCRdb keeps only in-frame clones here, not all; method: immunoSEQ multiplex PCR. The table lists some 65,000 clones, over 70% of them singletons. Sequencing input: memory CD4+ T cells from PBMCs. The receptors come from a human donor in good health. Both conserved end residues are part of each CDR3. Each record gives: V gene, J gene, CDR3 protein.

V: TRBV5-4; J: TRBJ2-3; CDR3: CASSSRQGTDTQYF
V: TRBV30; J: TRBJ2-3; CDR3: CAWSPSTGVRSDTQYF
V: TRBV2; J: TRBJ2-3; CDR3: CASSLSGDTQYF
V: TRBV5-1; J: TRBJ1-5; CDR3: CASSLAGDNQPQHF
V: TRBV3-1/TRBV3-2; J: TRBJ1-1; CDR3: CASRMRNTEAFF
V: TRBV19; J: TRBJ2-5; CDR3: CASRERDEYQETQYF
V: TRBV9; J: TRBJ2-2; CDR3: CASSVVSEGGELFF
V: TRBV5-5; J: TRBJ1-2; CDR3: CASSLWGGPQSSYGYTF
V: TRBV3-1/TRBV3-2; J: TRBJ2-3; CDR3: CASSQARPTDTQYF
V: TRBV24-1; J: TRBJ2-3; CDR3: CATSDFEGPSTDTQYF
V: TRBV5-1; J: TRBJ1-1; CDR3: CASSPQGANTEAFF
V: TRBV5-6; J: TRBJ1-6; CDR3: CASSIPDASSYNSPLHF
V: TRBV4-1; J: TRBJ1-1; CDR3: CASSQADRPREAFF
V: TRBV4-1; J: TRBJ2-6; CDR3: CASSQKIPSGANVLTF
V: TRBV4-3; J: TRBJ1-4; CDR3: CASSQDLGGGGLNEKLFF
V: TRBV18; J: TRBJ1-3; CDR3: CASSQTSTSGNTIYF
V: TRBV6-1; J: TRBJ2-1; CDR3: CASSEGTSGRAGSGEQFF
V: TRBV7-2; J: TRBJ2-5; CDR3: CASSRFDQETQYF
V: TRBV11-1; J: TRBJ2-1; CDR3: CASSSWTGDNEQFF
V: TRBV19; J: TRBJ1-5; CDR3: CASSIDWTGLGQPQHF
V: TRBV7-9; J: TRBJ2-5; CDR3: CASSLALTNAGIKETQYF
V: TRBV7-3; J: TRBJ2-1; CDR3: CASSFNSGGVYNEQFF
V: TRBV20-1; J: TRBJ2-1; CDR3: CSAKNNEQFF
V: TRBV5-1; J: TRBJ2-2; CDR3: CASSWTLDSRGDTGELFF
V: TRBV11-2; J: TRBJ2-1; CDR3: CASSLRPGTSGTYNEQFF
V: TRBV10-3; J: TRBJ2-6; CDR3: CAISAFGESGANVLTF
V: TRBV5-1; J: TRBJ1-2; CDR3: CASTQEANYGYTF
V: TRBV18; J: TRBJ2-1; CDR3: CASSPNSLGQGRNNEQFF
V: TRBV7-3; J: TRBJ2-2; CDR3: CASSQQGSGTGELFF
V: TRBV28; J: TRBJ1-5; CDR3: CASSASSGLGSGDQPQHF
V: TRBV5-4; J: TRBJ1-1; CDR3: CASSLSAGNGNTEAFF
V: TRBV2; J: TRBJ2-2; CDR3: CASRDNLNTGELFF
V: TRBV19; J: TRBJ1-5; CDR3: CASSGTDNQPQHF
V: TRBV5-1; J: TRBJ2-2; CDR3: CASGEGYGTGELFF
V: TRBV9; J: TRBJ2-3; CDR3: CASSVEPAPPDTQYF
V: TRBV7-2; J: TRBJ2-7; CDR3: CASRETGQASYEQYF
V: TRBV5-1; J: TRBJ1-4; CDR3: CASSFGRPNEKLFF
V: TRBV30; J: TRBJ1-4; CDR3: CAWRAGTHNEKLFF
V: TRBV7-2; J: TRBJ1-1; CDR3: CASSSRGRTGPEAFF
V: TRBV27; J: TRBJ2-3; CDR3: CASTATSDGDTQYF
V: TRBV27; J: TRBJ2-1; CDR3: CASSLEMPPGLAGGPSYNEQFF
V: TRBV7-3; J: TRBJ2-1; CDR3: CASTEPGTNEQFF
V: TRBV19; J: TRBJ2-5; CDR3: CASSASGSETQYF
V: TRBV19; J: TRBJ2-5; CDR3: CATFGEETQYF
V: TRBV28; J: TRBJ1-3; CDR3: CASSSSYDRATGNTIYF
V: TRBV5-4; J: TRBJ2-5; CDR3: CASSLGLAGLSRETQYF
V: TRBV12-3/TRBV12-4; J: TRBJ2-1; CDR3: CASSLLGGNEQFF
V: TRBV10-3; J: TRBJ1-5; CDR3: CAISAGGGNQPQHF
V: TRBV7-3; J: TRBJ2-2; CDR3: CASSAGGPGELFF
V: TRBV5-8; J: TRBJ2-5; CDR3: CASSYSGTGIPQETQYF
V: TRBV11-2; J: TRBJ2-7; CDR3: CASSLGTGGGYEQYF
V: TRBV11-2; J: TRBJ2-2; CDR3: CASSLALIRELFF
V: TRBV5-1; J: TRBJ2-2; CDR3: CASSLRLAANTGELFF
V: TRBV2; J: TRBJ2-4; CDR3: CASSGGVQVKNIQYF
V: TRBV24-1; J: TRBJ2-1; CDR3: CATQDSSSYNEQFF
V: TRBV7-3; J: TRBJ2-5; CDR3: CASPPSWDSQETQYF
V: TRBV9; J: TRBJ1-1; CDR3: CASSAGQFDTEAFF
V: TRBV19; J: TRBJ1-5; CDR3: CASSQGQGGSNQPQHF
V: TRBV6-5; J: TRBJ1-5; CDR3: CASSYSWDSNQPQHF
V: TRBV19; J: TRBJ1-5; CDR3: CASSIDLDQPQHF